This entry lists 32 T cell receptor beta chains sequenced from one sample in a study of identifying expanded T cells in peripheral blood. Assay used: immunoSEQ multiplex PCR; TCRdb lists only in-frame clones, some missing. This sample has over 85,000 clones; approximately 81% occur once, and the top ten carry 3.5% to 5.5%. The sequenced sample was blood. The receptors originated from a person aged 18-69 years in good health.

The rearrangement uses TRBV10-2 and TRBJ2-1; 8 bases are shared with TRBD2. V lost 4 bases and J lost 5; bases outside the gene matches: 7. CDR3 size: 15 residues. Germline CDR1 WSHSY, CDR2 SAAADI. The CDR3 sequence: CASSGGLGRHNEQFF. CDR3 bases: TGCGCCAGCAGTGGGGGACTAGGGCGGCACAATGAGCAGTTCTTC.

The chain uses TRBV11-3 and TRBJ2-7; the D gene is possibly TRBD1 (5 bases). V lost 4 bases to trimming and J lost 5 bases, with 15 bases between them. The length of the CDR3 is 14 residues. Germline values: CDR1 SGHNT, CDR2 YENEEA. The CDR3 spells CASSSNQDIHEQYF. CDR3 nucleotide sequence: TGTGCCAGCAGCTCGAATCAGGACATCCACGAGCAGTACTTC.

The rearrangement uses TRBV13 and TRBJ2-7, with 8 bases identical to TRBD1. This CDR3 region has 13 residues. Germline V CDR1 and CDR2: PRHDT, FYEKMQ (reference sequence). V was clipped by 4 bases and J by 3 bases; unmatched bases: 2. The CDR3 sequence is CASSSDRGYEQYF. CDR3 DNA: TGTGCCAGCAGCTCCGACAGGGGCTACGAGCAGTACTTC.

This chain connects TRBV21-1 to TRBJ2-3; the DNA was not used to check the table's D call, TRBD2. TRBV21-1 is assigned pseudogene status. The CDR3 has 15 amino acids. Here the CDR3 reads CASSNPAGYADTQYF. Here the CDR3 DNA reads TGTGCCAGCAGCAACCCCGCGGGGTACGCAGATACGCAGTATTTT.

The rearrangement links TRBV4-1 to TRBJ1-4; D is undetermined. Between the trimmed V and J ends, which lost 0 bases and 2 bases, there was a span of 10 bases. The CDR3 covers 16 residues. Germline V gives CDR1 MGHRA, CDR2 YSYEKL. DNA of the CDR3: TGCGCCAGCAGCCAAGAACGAGCGGGGACTAATGAAAAACTGTTTTTT. This translates into CASSQERAGTNEKLFF.

The chain links TRBV4-1 to TRBJ2-1, with 13 bases matching TRBD2. The CDR3 has 21 amino acids. CDR1 is MGHRA and CDR2 is YSYEKL in the germline V gene. After removal of 4 bases from V and 0 bases from J, the junction contained 15 bases not matched to a gene. This CDR3 is CASSRGSGRLAGGYSYNEQFF. The CDR3 DNA reads TGCGCCAGCAGCCGGGGGTCAGGGAGACTAGCGGGGGGCTACTCCTACAATGAGCAGTTCTTC.

This chain joins TRBV30 and TRBJ2-7; 7 nucleotides agree with TRBD2. Germline V gene data show CDR1 as GTSNPN and CDR2 as SVGIG (reference sequence). V lost 1 base to trimming and J lost 3 bases; unmatched junction nucleotides: 15. The CDR3 is 17 amino acids. The chain's CDR3 is CAWSARLGTTRSYEQYF. DNA for the CDR3: TGTGCCTGGAGTGCCCGCCTGGGGACTACCCGTAGCTACGAGCAGTACTTC.

The V call is TRBV6-6, the J call TRBJ1-2; 7 bases match TRBD1. CDR1 is MNHNY and CDR2 is SVGAGI in the germline V gene (reference sequence). The V and J ends lost 8 bases and 4 bases, in that order; junction bases with no gene match: 10. The CDR3 runs to 14 residues. CDR3 protein: CASGLDRAGYGYTF. DNA of the CDR3: TGTGCCAGCGGACTAGACAGGGCGGGCTATGGCTACACCTTC.

The chain couples TRBV27 to TRBJ2-7; D may be TRBD2 (6 bases). This CDR3 spans 14 amino acids. Germline CDR1 reads MNHEY; CDR2 reads SMNVEV (reference sequence). Trimming stripped 5 bases from V and 6 bases from J, with 17 bases between. Here the CDR3 DNA reads TGTGCCAGCAGTCCCTCCGCGGGGTCTAGCGAGCAGTACTTC. Translated: CASSPSAGSSEQYF.

The J gene is TRBJ2-2, the V gene TRBV5-4; 9 bases match TRBD1. Germline CDR1 reads SGHNT; CDR2 reads YYREEE (reference sequence). The J segment lost 3 bases and the V segment lost 4 bases, leaving 4 bases of the junction unmatched. CDR3 length: 15 amino acids. This CDR3 is CASSPRTGDTGELFF. The CDR3 DNA reads TGTGCCAGCAGCCCCCGGACAGGGGACACCGGGGAGCTGTTTTTT.

The V and J genes are TRBV9 and TRBJ2-7, with unresolved D. The CDR3 consists of 12 residues. Germline CDR1 is SGDLS and CDR2 is YYNGEE. V dropped 4 bases and J dropped 4 bases, with 9 bases sitting between them. DNA of the CDR3: TGTGCCAGCAGCTCAGGAAATTACGAGCAGTACTTC. Its translation is CASSSGNYEQYF.

The CDR3 region is CAWTPRGSGNTIYF. Written as DNA, the CDR3 is TGTGCCTGGACCCCTAGGGGGAGTGGAAACACCATATATTTT. The chain couples TRBV30 to TRBJ1-3, with a tentative D call TRBD1 (6 bases). V was cut by 4 bases and J by 3 bases, with 13 bases left in between. The CDR3 loop spans 14 amino acids. Germline V gene data show CDR1 as GTSNPN and CDR2 as SVGIG (reference sequence).

This chain joins TRBV29-1 and TRBJ1-1; 7 bases match TRBD1. Per the germline V gene, CDR1 is SQVTM and CDR2 is ANQGSEA. V shed 5 bases, J shed 1 base, and the junction held 10 bases outside the gene matches. The CDR3 sequence is 15 residues long. As DNA, the CDR3 is TGCAGCGTTCTACGTTGGGGACAGCAGAACACTGAAGCTTTCTTT. Amino acids: CSVLRWGQQNTEAFF.

V gene TRBV7-2 combines with J gene TRBJ2-3; D not resolved. V lost 1 base, J lost 5 bases, and 13 bases lay in between. Germline CDR1 SGHTA, CDR2 FQGNSA. This CDR3 is 15 amino acids long. CDR3 coding DNA: TGTGCCAGCAGCTTAGGAGTTTCGTGGGGAGATACGCAGTATTTT. This sequence encodes CASSLGVSWGDTQYF.

In DNA form, the CDR3 reads TGTGCCAGCTCGAAGAACAGGGCGTCCGTAGACGAGCAGTACTTC. Its translation is CASSKNRASVDEQYF. The V and J genes are TRBV6-6 and TRBJ2-7; D is perhaps TRBD1 (6 bases). V was shortened by 8 bases and J by 5 bases, with 22 bases between the two germline ends. CDR1 is MNHNY, CDR2 SVGAGI, per germline (reference sequence). This CDR3 is built from 15 residues.

This chain connects TRBV6-5 to TRBJ1-4, with 7 bases that match TRBD1. CDR1 MNHEY and CDR2 SVGAGI come from the germline V gene. V trimming: 6 bases; J trimming: 5 bases; junction bases outside the gene matches: 9. The CDR3 loop spans 15 amino acids. CDR3 nucleotides: TGTGCCAGCAGCGTATCGACAGGGAGGAATGAAAAACTGTTTTTT. Translated, it gives CASSVSTGRNEKLFF.

This chain connects TRBV11-3 to TRBJ2-3; 9 bases are shared with TRBD1. The CDR3 has 15 amino acids. The trim removed 3 bases at V and 1 base at J, leaving 2 bases unmatched. Germline values: CDR1 SGHNT, CDR2 YENEEA. The CDR3 spells CASSLGTGRTDTQYF. CDR3 nucleotide sequence: TGTGCCAGCAGCTTGGGGACAGGGCGCACAGATACGCAGTATTTT.

This clone occurred once. Here the CDR3 reads CAIGRGKPNTGELFF. CDR3 nucleotide sequence: TGTGCCATCGGCCGGGGGAAGCCGAACACCGGGGAGCTGTTTTTT. The chain links TRBV6-1 to TRBJ2-2; the D gene is possibly TRBD2 (6 bases). CDR3 length: 15 amino acids. Germline CDR1 and CDR2: MNHNS and SASEGT. Trimming removed 10 bases from V and 0 bases from J, with 15 bases in between.

As for this clone: Germline and junction disagree at one end, which may indicate a read error. V and J are TRBV7-2 and TRBJ1-2; possible D gene TRBD1, 5 bases. The CDR3 runs to 13 residues. The germline V gene has CDR1 SGHTA and CDR2 FQGNSA. CDR3 nucleotide sequence: TGTGCCAGCAGTTATTTAACAGGAAGCCTTGGGGCCTTC. Its translation is CASSYLTGSLGAF.

The rearrangement joins TRBV7-6 to TRBJ1-1; D perhaps matches TRBD1 (5 bases). V shed 1 base and J shed 4 bases, with 7 bases lying between them. The CDR3 totals 13 residues. Per the germline V gene, CDR1 is SGHVS and CDR2 is FNYEAQ. CDR3 sequence (DNA): TGTGCCAGCAGCTTAGGGGGCGGCACTGAAGCTTTCTTT. This sequence encodes CASSLGGGTEAFF. Full variable domain (outside the CDR3, taken from reference TRBV7-6 and TRBJ1-1): GAGVSQSPRYKVTKRGQDVALRCDPISGHVSLYWYRQALGQGPEFLTYFNYEAQQDKSGLPNDRFSAERPEGSISTLTIQRTEQRDSAMYRCASSLGGGTEAFFGQGTRLTVV.

The genes are TRBV7-9 and TRBJ1-2; D is ambiguous. Germline values: CDR1 SEHNR, CDR2 FQNEAQ (reference sequence). The CDR3 is made up of 13 amino acids. Trimming removed 5 bases at V and 6 bases at J, with 13 bases between. The CDR3 nucleotides are TGTGCCAGCAGCCCCGTGGCGAGGGATGGCTACACCTTC. Amino acid sequence: CASSPVARDGYTF.

This clone was observed once. This chain connects TRBV4-3 to TRBJ2-3; D is unclear. The V end was cut by 2 bases, the J end by 2 bases, with 14 bases between. Per the germline V gene, CDR1 is LGHNA and CDR2 is YSLEER. This CDR3 contains 16 residues. Here the CDR3 reads CASSQNPLGATDTQYF. CDR3 coding DNA: TGCGCCAGCAGCCAAAACCCCCTCGGAGCCACAGATACGCAGTATTTT.

J is TRBJ1-4 and V is TRBV4-3; D gene unclear. The CDR3 length is 14 residues. The V gene's germline CDR1 is LGHNA and CDR2 YSLEER. Trimming cost V 6 bases and J 3 bases, with 11 bases left between them. The CDR3 here is CASSLVLSNEKLFF. In DNA form, the CDR3 reads TGCGCCAGCAGTCTAGTTCTTTCTAATGAAAAACTGTTTTTT.

V is TRBV5-1 and J is TRBJ2-2, with D perhaps TRBD2 (6 bases). V dropped 4 bases and J dropped 2 bases, with 12 bases sitting between them. The CDR3 spans 15 residues. From germline, CDR1 is SGHRS and CDR2 YFSETQ. CDR3 bases: TGCGCCAGCAGCGGGGGGACCGGTAACACCGGGGAGCTGTTTTTT. Its protein is CASSGGTGNTGELFF.

The rearrangement uses TRBV5-1 and TRBJ1-4; D is unclear. CDR1 is SGHRS and CDR2 is YFSETQ in the germline V gene. This CDR3 is 15 amino acids long. Trimming cost V 0 bases and J 4 bases, with 10 bases left between them. The DNA of the CDR3 is TGCGCCAGCAGCTTGGGCCAGACTAGTAATGAAAAACTGTTTTTT. It yields the protein CASSLGQTSNEKLFF.

The chain joins TRBV7-9 to TRBJ1-1; tentatively, D is TRBD1 (5 bases). Trimming shortened V by 5 bases and J by 0 bases, and 10 bases separated the two germline ends. The germline V gene has CDR1 SEHNR and CDR2 FQNEAQ (reference sequence). There are 14 residues in the CDR3. CDR3 sequence (DNA): TGTGCCAGCAGCCAAACAGGAATGAACACTGAAGCTTTCTTT. Amino acid sequence: CASSQTGMNTEAFF.

CDR3 DNA sequence: TGTGCCTGGAGTACTACCCCACGGGGGGCTGAAGCTTTCTTT. As protein: CAWSTTPRGAEAFF. The chain recombines TRBV30 with TRBJ1-1; D possibly corresponds to TRBD1 (5 bases). Trimming shortened V by 2 bases and J by 6 bases, and 16 bases separated the two germline ends. This CDR3 is built from 14 residues. CDR1 is GTSNPN and CDR2 is SVGIG in the germline V gene (reference sequence).

This chain connects TRBV30 to TRBJ2-1, with 9 positions matching TRBD2. V dropped 0 bases and J dropped 8; count of bases not matched to a gene: 14. The germline V gene encodes CDR1 GTSNPN and CDR2 SVGIG (reference sequence). This CDR3 has 17 amino acids. CDR3 sequence reads: CAWSVLGMAGGLHEQFF. The CDR3 nucleotides read TGTGCCTGGAGTGTACTGGGAATGGCGGGGGGGCTTCATGAGCAGTTCTTC. The full variable domain, with the rest looked up from reference TRBV30 and TRBJ2-1, is SQTIHQWPATLVQPVGSPLSLECTVEGTSNPNLYWYRQAAGRGLQLLFYSVGIGQISSEVPQNLSASRPQDRQFILSSKKLLLSDSGFYLCAWSVLGMAGGLHEQFFGPGTRLTVL.

This chain uses TRBV6-5 with TRBJ2-1, with 7 nucleotides matching TRBD1. The CDR3 totals 13 residues. V was clipped by 5 bases and J by 6 bases; unmatched bases: 4. Germline V gives CDR1 MNHEY, CDR2 SVGAGI. Here the CDR3 DNA reads TGTGCCAGCAGTCTAACAGGGGTCAATGAGCAGTTCTTC. The encoded protein is CASSLTGVNEQFF.

This chain uses TRBV5-1 with TRBJ2-1; D gene uncertain. Per the germline V gene, CDR1 is SGHRS and CDR2 is YFSETQ. The CDR3 is made up of 17 amino acids. V gave up 0 bases and J gave up 2 bases, with 15 bases separating them. The CDR3 DNA is TGCGCCAGCAGCTTGGGGTTCAGTCCCGGAGCCTACAATGAGCAGTTCTTC. This sequence encodes CASSLGFSPGAYNEQFF. Combining the CDR3 with reference TRBV5-1 and TRBJ2-1 gives the whole variable domain KAGVTQTPRYLIKTRGQQVTLSCSPISGHRSVSWYQQTPGQGLQFLFEYFSETQRNKGNFPGRFSGRQFSNSRSEMNVSTLELGDSALYLCASSLGFSPGAYNEQFFGPGTRLTVL.

This rearrangement joins TRBV11-2 to TRBJ1-1; no clear D. Germline loops: CDR1 SGHAT, CDR2 FQNNGV. The CDR3 runs to 16 residues. V dropped 0 bases and J dropped 4 bases, with 15 bases sitting between them. This chain's CDR3 is CASSLDRDPGVTEAFF. For the CDR3, the DNA is TGTGCCAGCAGCTTAGATCGAGACCCAGGAGTCACTGAAGCTTTCTTT.

The chain couples TRBV4-3 to TRBJ1-4, with D possibly matching TRBD1 (5 bases). The ends were cut back, 2 bases at V and 8 bases at J, with 9 bases in the middle. The germline V gene has CDR1 LGHNA and CDR2 YSLEER. The CDR3 runs 13 residues. The CDR3 spells CASSQNRLEKLFF. The CDR3 nucleotides are TGCGCCAGCAGCCAAAACAGGCTAGAAAAACTGTTTTTT.